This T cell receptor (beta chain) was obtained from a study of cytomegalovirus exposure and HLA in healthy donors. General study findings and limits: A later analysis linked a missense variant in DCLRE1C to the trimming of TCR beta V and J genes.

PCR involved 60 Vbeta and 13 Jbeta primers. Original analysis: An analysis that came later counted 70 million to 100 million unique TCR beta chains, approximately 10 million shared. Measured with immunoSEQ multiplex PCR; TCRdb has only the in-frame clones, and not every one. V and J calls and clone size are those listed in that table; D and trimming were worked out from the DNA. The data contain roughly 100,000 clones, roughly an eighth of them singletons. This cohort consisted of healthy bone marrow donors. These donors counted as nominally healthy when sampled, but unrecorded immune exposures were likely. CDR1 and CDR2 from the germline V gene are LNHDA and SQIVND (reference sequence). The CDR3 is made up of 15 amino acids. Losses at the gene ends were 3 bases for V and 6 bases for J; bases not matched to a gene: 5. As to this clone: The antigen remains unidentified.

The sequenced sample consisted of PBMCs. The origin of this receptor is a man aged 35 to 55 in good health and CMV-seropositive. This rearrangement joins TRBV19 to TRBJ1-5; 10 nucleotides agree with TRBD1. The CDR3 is CASSIDRGLVQPQHF. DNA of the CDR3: TGTGCCAGTAGTATCGACAGGGGGCTGGTTCAGCCCCAGCATTTT.